The 25 T cell receptor beta chains below come from one sample, sequenced in a study of blood T cell repertoires in COVID-19. Assay: immunoSEQ multiplex PCR; the TCRdb copy retains only in-frame clones and omits some. This sample carries some 180,000 clones, more than 70% of them seen once, and the ten largest clones take 6%. Input material: peripheral blood. Receptor source: a man in his forties or fifties with active or convalescent COVID-19.

This clone was detected once. This chain joins TRBV25-1 and TRBJ1-6; 7 positions match TRBD1. Germline loops: CDR1 MGHDK, CDR2 SYGVNS. V was clipped by 4 bases and J by 8 bases; unmatched bases: 2. CDR3 size: 13 residues. The CDR3 protein is CASSGQGDSPLHF. For the CDR3, the DNA is TGTGCCAGCAGTGGACAGGGAGATTCACCCCTCCACTTT.

V and J are TRBV4-2 and TRBJ2-2; 7 nucleotides agree with TRBD2. The germline gives CDR1 LGHNA, CDR2 YNFKEQ. This CDR3 is built from 16 residues. Trimming cost V 0 bases and J 5 bases; bases outside gene matches: 6. The CDR3 coding sequence is TGTGCCAGCAGCCAAGATCTTTGGCGGGAGACCGGGGAGCTGTTTTTT. Its translation is CASSQDLWRETGELFF.

This clone was counted between two and nine times. J is TRBJ1-3 and V is TRBV28; unclear D gene. V dropped 2 bases and J dropped 4 bases, with 9 bases sitting between them. Germline CDR1 is MDHEN and CDR2 is SYDVKM. The CDR3 loop spans 14 amino acids. The chain's CDR3 is CASSLTRIGNTIYF. The CDR3 nucleotides read TGTGCCAGCAGTTTAACCAGGATCGGAAACACCATATATTTT.

This rearrangement joins TRBV11-3 to TRBJ2-1, with D perhaps TRBD2 (6 bases). V shed 5 bases and J shed 4 bases, with 24 bases lying between them. The germline CDR1 and CDR2 sequences are SGHNT and YENEEA. The CDR3 is 18 amino acids. The DNA for the CDR3 is TGTGCCAGCAGCACCACGGGCTCGTGGGGGGAGCCTTACAATGAGCAGTTCTTC. This sequence encodes CASSTTGSWGEPYNEQFF.

This sequence joins TRBV11-2 and TRBJ2-2; weak D call: TRBD1 (5 bases). This CDR3 region has 12 residues. CDR1 and CDR2 from the germline V gene are SGHAT and FQNNGV. V was trimmed by 1 base and J by 12 bases, leaving 9 bases between them. CDR3 sequence reads: CASSLARVQLFF. In nucleotides, the CDR3 is TGTGCCAGCAGCTTAGCCAGGGTCCAGCTGTTTTTT.

The chain combines TRBV5-1 with TRBJ2-3; no reliable D call. CDR1 is SGHRS and CDR2 is YFSETQ in the germline V gene. This CDR3 contains 11 residues. V lost 6 bases to trimming and J lost 0 bases, with 2 bases between them. CDR3 region: CASTSTDTQYF. The CDR3 nucleotides read TGCGCCAGCACGAGCACAGATACGCAGTATTTT.

V usage is TRBV5-6 and J usage is TRBJ1-5; a possible D gene is TRBD1 (6 bases). Deletions cut 3 bases from V and 1 base from J, with 11 bases between. The CDR3 totals 15 residues. Germline-derived CDR1 and CDR2 are SGHDT and YYEEEE. For the CDR3, the DNA is TGTGCCAGCAGCTATCGGGGGGGCAGCAATCAGCCCCAGCATTTT. The encoded protein is CASSYRGGSNQPQHF.

CDR3 DNA: TGCGCCAGCAAAATGGCATCGGGGGTTAACACTGAAGCTTTCTTT. Translated, it gives CASKMASGVNTEAFF. The chain uses TRBV5-1 and TRBJ1-1; a possible D gene is TRBD1 (5 bases). The V gene's germline CDR1 is SGHRS and CDR2 YFSETQ. The CDR3 has 15 amino acids. V was pared by 6 bases and J by 2 bases, with 17 bases between. The complete variable domain, with remaining parts taken from reference TRBV5-1 and TRBJ1-1, reads KAGVTQTPRYLIKTRGQQVTLSCSPISGHRSVSWYQQTPGQGLQFLFEYFSETQRNKGNFPGRFSGRQFSNSRSEMNVSTLELGDSALYLCASKMASGVNTEAFFGQGTRLTVV.

This rearrangement joins TRBV7-2 to TRBJ1-2; D unclear. Between the trimmed V and J ends, which lost 5 bases and 7 bases, there was a span of 8 bases. Germline CDR1 SGHTA, CDR2 FQGNSA. This CDR3 contains 11 residues. The CDR3 region has the DNA TGTGCCAGCAGCCCCGGGAGTGGCTACACCTTC. Translating gives CASSPGSGYTF.

The chain is built from TRBV6-4 and TRBJ1-6; D remains unclear. The CDR3 loop spans 10 amino acids. Germline V gives CDR1 MRHNA, CDR2 SNTAGT. V dropped 7 bases and J dropped 13 bases, with 8 bases sitting between them. The CDR3 nucleotides read TGTGCCAGCACCCCTCCGCCCCTCCACTTT. Protein: CASTPPPLHF.

The gene calls are TRBV27 and TRBJ1-1; TRBD1 is a possible D gene (5 bases). V was clipped by 3 bases and J by 4 bases, with 9 bases between them. This CDR3 contains 13 residues. The germline V gene has CDR1 MNHEY and CDR2 SMNVEV (reference sequence). The CDR3 spells CASSLQGFTEAFF. CDR3 nucleotide sequence: TGTGCCAGCAGTTTGCAGGGATTCACTGAAGCTTTCTTT.

This clone is a singleton in its sample. The chain recombines TRBV24-1 with TRBJ2-1, with 9 bases lining up with TRBD2. From germline, CDR1 is KGHDR and CDR2 SFDVKD. CDR3 length: 16 amino acids. The V segment lost 5 bases and the J segment 8 bases; nucleotides outside the gene matches: 12. The CDR3 DNA reads TGTGCCACCAGTGGGATTAGCGGGGGTTTCAAGGATGAGCAGTTCTTC. It encodes CATSGISGGFKDEQFF.

The gene calls are TRBV27 and TRBJ2-7, with 9 bases identical to TRBD1. Germline lookup yields CDR1 MNHEY and CDR2 SMNVEV (reference sequence). The CDR3 runs 13 residues. V lost 6 bases and J lost 5; bases outside the gene matches: 5. The CDR3 spells CASSYRGPNEQYF. As DNA, the CDR3 is TGTGCCAGCAGCTACAGGGGGCCCAACGAGCAGTACTTC.

The V gene is TRBV5-1, the J gene TRBJ2-1; 7 nucleotides agree with TRBD2. Germline-derived CDR1 and CDR2 are SGHRS and YFSETQ. This CDR3 is built from 16 residues. With 5 bases clipped from V and 0 bases from J, the junction kept 8 bases outside the gene matches. CDR3 sequence: CASSEGAGSSYNEQFF. DNA of the CDR3: TGCGCCAGCAGTGAAGGAGCGGGAAGCTCCTACAATGAGCAGTTCTTC. Filled out from reference TRBV5-1 and TRBJ2-1, the complete variable domain reads KAGVTQTPRYLIKTRGQQVTLSCSPISGHRSVSWYQQTPGQGLQFLFEYFSETQRNKGNFPGRFSGRQFSNSRSEMNVSTLELGDSALYLCASSEGAGSSYNEQFFGPGTRLTVL.

This chain links TRBV2 with TRBJ1-6, with a possible D match to TRBD1 (6 bases). CDR1 is SNHLY and CDR2 is FYNNEI in the germline V gene. Trimming took 6 bases from V and 6 from J, leaving 12 bases between them. The CDR3 is made up of 14 amino acids. In nucleotides, the CDR3 is TGTGCCAGCAGGGAGGACAGCCCTAATTCACCCCTCCACTTT. It specifies CASREDSPNSPLHF.

The V call is TRBV5-4, the J call TRBJ2-7; 7 nucleotides match TRBD1. With 4 bases clipped from V and 4 bases from J, the junction kept 11 bases outside the gene matches. CDR1 and CDR2 from the germline V gene are SGHNT and YYREEE (reference sequence). The CDR3 extends over 15 amino acids. The CDR3 region has the DNA TGTGCCAGCAGCACCTACAGGGGACAAAGGTACGAGCAGTACTTC. Encoded protein: CASSTYRGQRYEQYF. Together with reference TRBV5-4 and TRBJ2-7, the CDR3 gives the full variable domain: ETGVTQSPTHLIKTRGQQVTLRCSSQSGHNTVSWYQQALGQGPQFIFQYYREEENGRGNFPPRFSGLQFPNYSSELNVNALELDDSALYLCASSTYRGQRYEQYFGPGTRLTVT.

The chain recombines TRBV30 with TRBJ2-5, with 9 bases fitting TRBD2. Germline CDR1 reads GTSNPN; CDR2 reads SVGIG (reference sequence). With V trimmed by 0 bases and J by 4 bases, 21 bases remained unmatched. This CDR3 contains 20 residues. CDR3 residues: CAWSVRRSSREGRLRETQYF. The CDR3 DNA reads as TGTGCCTGGAGTGTACGCCGTAGTTCGCGGGAGGGCCGGTTAAGAGAGACCCAGTACTTC.

The chain uses TRBV6-6 and TRBJ1-1, with 7 bases lining up with TRBD1. The CDR3 has 16 residues. With V trimmed by 2 bases and J by 3 bases, 9 bases remained unmatched. Looked up from germline, CDR1 is MNHNY and CDR2 is SVGAGI (reference sequence). CDR3: CASSYPTYRGDTEAFF. The CDR3, as DNA: TGTGCCAGCAGTTACCCGACATACAGGGGAGACACTGAAGCTTTCTTT.

CDR3 amino acids: CASSDLRGRDIPDTQYF. CDR3 nucleotide sequence: TGTGCCAGCAGTGATTTGCGAGGCAGGGATATCCCAGATACGCAGTATTTT. V gene TRBV25-1 combines with J gene TRBJ2-3, with a possible D match to TRBD1 (5 bases). Per the germline V gene, CDR1 is MGHDK and CDR2 is SYGVNS. Trimming took off 3 bases at V and 4 bases at J, with 20 bases between the two ends. CDR3 length equals 17 residues.

This clone has only a few counts. Other DNA sequences from this sample encode an identical CDR3 as well. The J gene is TRBJ2-3, the V gene TRBV6-5, with D hard to call. Trimming removed 6 bases from V and 4 bases from J, with 8 bases in between. The germline gives CDR1 MNHEY, CDR2 SVGAGI. This CDR3 spans 12 amino acids. The CDR3 here is CASRSGSDTQYF. The CDR3 coding sequence is TGTGCCAGCAGATCGGGTTCAGATACGCAGTATTTT.

The rearrangement uses TRBV7-9 and TRBJ1-4; tentative D call: TRBD1 (6 bases). V shed 5 bases and J shed 0 bases, with 13 bases lying between them. The CDR3 covers 16 residues. Germline CDR1 reads SEHNR; CDR2 reads FQNEAQ (reference sequence). CDR3 in amino acids: CASSLDGQTTNEKLFF. The CDR3 nucleotides read TGTGCCAGCAGCCTCGACGGACAGACAACTAATGAAAAACTGTTTTTT.

The chain has TRBV4-3 and TRBJ1-5; no clear D gene. CDR3 length: 13 amino acids. V lost 6 bases and J lost 5, with 11 bases in between. In germline, CDR1 is LGHNA, CDR2 YSLEER. The DNA for the CDR3 is TGCGCCAGCAGTTCCGGGGAAGATCAGCCCCAGCATTTT. Translating gives CASSSGEDQPQHF.

The V gene is TRBV18, the J gene TRBJ1-1, with a tentative D call TRBD1 (6 bases). Looked up from germline, CDR1 is KGHSH and CDR2 is LQKENI. The CDR3 runs 18 residues. Trimming removed 6 bases from V and 0 bases from J, with 23 bases in between. CDR3 residues: CASSPISPTQGLNTEAFF. In DNA, the CDR3 is TGTGCCAGCTCCCCTATTTCACCCACACAGGGTTTGAACACTGAAGCTTTCTTT.

The V call is TRBV4-1, the J call TRBJ2-7; no firm D call. The length of the CDR3 is 15 residues. Germline V lookup: CDR1 MGHRA, CDR2 YSYEKL. Trimming left V 0 bases short and J 10 bases short, with 19 bases between. As DNA, the CDR3 is TGCGCCAGCAGCCAAGATCGGTCCCCCATCCAAGTCCAGTACTTC. Its translation: CASSQDRSPIQVQYF.

The table lists this clone with a few counts. This sequence joins TRBV5-4 and TRBJ1-2, with D unclear. Germline values: CDR1 SGHNT, CDR2 YYREEE (reference sequence). Trimming pared 2 bases from V and 6 bases from J, leaving 8 bases between. This CDR3 contains 12 residues. The CDR3 region is CASSLHGDGYTF. The DNA of the CDR3 is TGTGCCAGCAGCTTACACGGGGATGGCTACACCTTC.